This entry features one T cell receptor (beta chain) sequence. Original methodology: Reference gene primer amplification yielded estimated nucleated cell counts. The protocol was immunoSEQ multiplex PCR, while the TCRdb copy is restricted to in-frame clones and leaves out a portion. That table supplies the V and J calls and clone size; D and trimming were determined from the DNA. This sample has 160,000 or so clones, with around 92% found just once. The data originate from a study of blood T cell repertoires in COVID-19. Study in general: Sites across the United States, Italy and Spain contributed samples from acute and convalescent COVID-19. PBMCs, B-cell-depleted T cells, or T cells provided the cDNA or gDNA that made up the material.

Deletions cut 1 base from V and 0 bases from J, with 8 bases between. Germline V gene lookup returns CDR1 SGHRS and CDR2 YFSETQ. The CDR3 is 16 residues long. The chain is built from TRBV5-1 and TRBJ2-6; D might be TRBD2 (6 bases). The receptor comes from a man aged 60-69 years with acute or convalescent COVID-19. The sequencing sample was made of peripheral blood. The chain's CDR3 is CASSLRGDSGANVLTF. The CDR3 DNA reads TGCGCCAGCAGCTTGCGCGGGGACTCTGGGGCCAACGTCCTGACTTTC. The complete variable domain, with remaining parts taken from reference TRBV5-1 and TRBJ2-6, reads KAGVTQTPRYLIKTRGQQVTLSCSPISGHRSVSWYQQTPGQGLQFLFEYFSETQRNKGNFPGRFSGRQFSNSRSEMNVSTLELGDSALYLCASSLRGDSGANVLTFGAGSRLTVL.